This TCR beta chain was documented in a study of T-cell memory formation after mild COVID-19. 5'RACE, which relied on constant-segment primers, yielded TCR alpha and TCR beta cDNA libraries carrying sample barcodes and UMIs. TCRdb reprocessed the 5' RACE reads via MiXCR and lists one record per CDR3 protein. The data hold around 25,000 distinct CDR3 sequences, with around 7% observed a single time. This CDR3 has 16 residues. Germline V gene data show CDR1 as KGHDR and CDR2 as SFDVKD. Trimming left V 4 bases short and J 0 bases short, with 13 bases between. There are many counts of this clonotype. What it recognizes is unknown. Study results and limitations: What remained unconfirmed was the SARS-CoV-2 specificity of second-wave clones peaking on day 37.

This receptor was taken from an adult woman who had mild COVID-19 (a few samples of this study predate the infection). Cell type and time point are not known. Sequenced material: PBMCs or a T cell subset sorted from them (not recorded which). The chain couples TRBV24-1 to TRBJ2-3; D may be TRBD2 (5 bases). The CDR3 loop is CATSDQSRTSTDTQYF. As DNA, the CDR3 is TGTGCCACCAGTGACCAATCGAGGACTAGCACAGATACGCAGTATTTT.